Listed below are T cell receptor beta chains from one sample, sequenced in a study of tumor-infiltrating lymphocytes in primary liver carcinoma. TCRdb reprocessed the multiplex PCR reads with MiXCR, giving one entry per CDR3 protein. The top ten hold roughly 27% of the sample, which has some 43,000 distinct CDR3 sequences, 55% to 75% seen once. Sequencing input: liver tumor tissue from sampling region 5. Receptors originate from a man aged 35 to 55 with primary liver carcinoma and hepatitis B virus infection. CDR3s include the opening cysteine and the closing phenylalanine or tryptophan. Fields, in order: J gene, clone size, D gene, V gene, CDR3 DNA, CDR3 protein. D genes are given only for firm matches. Size is omitted from some rows. Given values are once, few, many or a class for expanded clones.

TRBJ1-1 - - TRBV6-2/TRBV6-3 TGTGCCAGCAGTTATTCCACCTGGTACACTGAAGCTTTCTTT CASSYSTWYTEAFF
TRBJ2-2 - - TRBV4-2 TGTGCCAGCAGCCAAGTCGGGCGTGAGAACACCGGGGAGCTGCTTTTT CASSQVGRENTGELLF
TRBJ2-7 - - TRBV29-1 TGCAGCGTTGGAGATCAGGGCGGCTCCTACGAACAGTACTTC CSVGDQGGSYEQYF
TRBJ2-7 - - TRBV6-1 TGTGCCGAAGGGGATACCTACGAGCAGTACTTC CAEGDTYEQYF
TRBJ2-1 - - TRBV29-1 TGCAGGGTTGAAGGTAACAGTGAGCAGTTCTTC CRVEGNSEQFF
TRBJ2-7 - TRBD2 TRBV6-1 TGTGCCAGTAGTGAAATCGGGAGGGAGCAGTGCTTC CASSEIGREQCF
TRBJ2-2 - TRBD1 TRBV19 TGTGCCAGTAGTCCGAGGACAGGGTGGAACACCGGGGAGCTGTTTTTT CASSPRTGWNTGELFF
TRBJ2-7 many TRBD2 TRBV9 TGTGCCAGCAGCCCCTCTAGCGGGGTCTCCTACGAGCAGTACTTC CASSPSSGVSYEQYF
TRBJ1-6 - - TRBV5-6 TGTGCCAGTAGCCAAGAAGGCACCCTCCACTTT CASSQEGTLHF
TRBJ2-7 - TRBD2 TRBV29-1 TGCAGTGTCTCCCGACTAGCGGGAGCCTACGAGCAGCACTTC CSVSRLAGAYEQHF
TRBJ2-7 - - TRBV7-2 TGTGCCAGCGGCTTTTGGCGGGGCGGCGAGCAGTACTTC CASGFWRGGEQYF
TRBJ2-1 - TRBD1 TRBV6-1 TGTGCCAGTAGAGGGTCAATGACAGGGGTTGACAATGAGCAGTTCTTC CASRGSMTGVDNEQFF
TRBJ2-7 many - TRBV29-1 TGCAGCGCCAGACAAGGCTCCTACGAGCAGTACTTC CSARQGSYEQYF
TRBJ2-5 - TRBD1 TRBV5-4 TGTGCTAGCAGCAGCATGACAGGGGTTGGCGAGACCCAGAACTTC CASSSMTGVGETQNF
TRBJ1-1 many - TRBV7-9 TGTGCCAGCAGCTCCCCAGTTAGGGACACTGAAGCTTTCTTT CASSSPVRDTEAFF
TRBJ2-7 - TRBD2 TRBV12-3/TRBV12-4 TGTGACAGCAGCTCCCCCACAGCGGGAGCAATCTACGAGCAGTACTTC CDSSSPTAGAIYEQYF
TRBJ2-1 - - TRBV6-5 TGTGCCAGCAGATATGGACTACCAGGGCACAATGAGCAATTCTTC CASRYGLPGHNEQFF
TRBJ2-3 many - TRBV4-1 TGCGCCAGCAGCGATTTAAGGGGAATGGCAGATACGCAGTATTTT CASSDLRGMADTQYF
TRBJ2-3 - - TRBV12-3/TRBV12-4 TGTGCCAGCAGTTTCCGGATTAGAACAGATTCCCAGTATTTT CASSFRIRTDSQYF
TRBJ2-3 - TRBD2 TRBV2 TGTGCCAGCAGCGGGACTAGCGGGAGAGGGGGCACAGATACGCAGTATTTT CASSGTSGRGGTDTQYF
TRBJ1-2 many TRBD1 TRBV7-9 TGTGCCAGCAGCTTAGGGGACAGGAGGGGCGGCTACACCTTC CASSLGDRRGGYTF
TRBJ2-5 - - TRBV11-2 TGTGCCAGCAGCTTAGGGCTATCGGTAGTGGGTCAAGAGACCCAGTACTTC CASSLGLSVVGQETQYF
TRBJ2-3 - TRBD2 TRBV5-6 TGTGCCAGTAGTCCGACTAGCGGGAGGGCCGGGACTCGCACAGATACGCAGTATTTT CASSPTSGRAGTRTDTQYF
TRBJ2-7 - TRBD2 TRBV7-9 TGTGCCAGCAGTAAGCGGGGGAGACAGAACTACGAGCATTACTTC CASSKRGRQNYEHYF
TRBJ2-3 few TRBD2 TRBV9 TGTGCCAGCAGCCCGACTAGCGGGATCCAACACGATACGCAGTATTTT CASSPTSGIQHDTQYF
TRBJ2-1 - - TRBV11-2 TGTGCCAGCAGCTCGGGGGTATGTGAGCAGCTCTTC CASSSGVCEQLF
TRBJ2-5 - - TRBV29-1 TGCAGCGTTGAGGCTTTGGAGAAGACACAGTACTTC CSVEALEKTQYF
TRBJ2-1 many - TRBV6-1 TGTGCCAGCAGTAATCCTACCGGGAAGGCCGCGGTTGGGAGCGATGAGCAGTTCTTC CASSNPTGKAAVGSDEQFF
TRBJ2-4 - - TRBV28 TGTGCCAGCAGTTCATTGAGAGACGTCGGTTGGGTAAACATTCGGTACTTC CASSSLRDVGWVNIRYF
TRBJ2-4 many - TRBV6-6 TGTGCCAGCAGTCATTCTACAGGGAGATACATTCAGTACTTC CASSHSTGRYIQYF
TRBJ2-3 once TRBD2 TRBV30 TGTGCCTGGAGTCCCCAACTGGGTAGCGGGTTGCCCGTTTCCCCAGATACGCGGCATTTT CAWSPQLGSGLPVSPDTRHF
TRBJ2-3 - TRBD2 TRBV11-2 TGTGCCAGCTGCCACTCTAGCGGCTTCGAGGATACGCTGTATTTT CASCHSSGFEDTLYF
TRBJ2-2 - TRBD2 TRBV4-1 TGCGCCAGCAGCCAAGGGGGGGGACTAGCGGGATGGATCACCGGGGAGTTGTTATTT CASSQGGGLAGWITGELLF
TRBJ2-4 - - TRBV5-5 TGTGCCAGCAGCATAGAGGCCAGGGCGAACATTCAGTACTTC CASSIEARANIQYF
TRBJ2-1 - - TRBV6-5 TGTACCAGCAGTTACAAACGGGCGGACGATGAGCAGTTCTTC CTSSYKRADDEQFF
TRBJ1-4 many - TRBV4-1 TGCGCCAGCAGCCAAGTCCCCGGGGAAACTAATGAAAAACTGTTTTTT CASSQVPGETNEKLFF
TRBJ2-2 - - TRBV7-8 TGTGCCAGCAGCCGAGACCCCTCCCGAGACACCGGGGAGCTGTTTTTT CASSRDPSRDTGELFF
TRBJ1-2 - - TRBV29-1 - CSVGTGTCGNTF
TRBJ1-2 - - TRBV11-2 TGTGCTAGCGGCCTAGAGGGGAACTATGGCTACACCTTC CASGLEGNYGYTF
TRBJ1-5 - - TRBV28 TGTGCCAGCGCCGGGACATATAGCAATCAGCCCCAGCATTTT CASAGTYSNQPQHF
TRBJ2-2 many - TRBV6-5 TGTGCCAGCCAAAATCGACATAGGCGGTCCGGGGAGCTGTTTTTT CASQNRHRRSGELFF
TRBJ2-7 once TRBD2 TRBV7-9 TGTGCAGGCAGCTCCCGGGTAGGGAGGGAGAGCCTGCCCTACGAGCGGTACTTC CAGSSRVGRESLPYERYF